A single sample gave rise to the 5 T cell receptor beta chains below, sequenced in a study of cytomegalovirus exposure and HLA in healthy donors. PCR was performed using 60 Vbeta and 13 Jbeta primers. Assay: immunoSEQ multiplex PCR; the TCRdb copy retains only in-frame clones and omits some. The top ten clones hold roughly 4.5% of a sample with 110,000 or so clones, approximately 80% of them seen once. Source material: PBMCs. Receptor source: a man in his fifties in good health and CMV-seropositive.

The chain employs TRBV6-1 and TRBJ2-7; the match to TRBD1 covers 8 bases. With 7 bases clipped from V and 0 bases from J, the junction kept 5 bases outside the gene matches. The CDR3 extends over 14 amino acids. From germline, CDR1 is MNHNS and CDR2 SASEGT. The CDR3 reads CASTSTGGSYEQYF. CDR3 coding DNA: TGTGCCAGCACCTCTACAGGGGGCTCCTACGAGCAGTACTTC.

The chain is built from TRBV7-9 and TRBJ2-5; 8 bases are a match to TRBD2. With the DNA end fitting TRBJ2-7 better, the J assignment may be wrong. Germline CDR1 SEHNR, CDR2 FQNEAQ (reference sequence). This CDR3 contains 14 residues. The CDR3 protein is CASSPGGAPYEQYF. In DNA form, the CDR3 reads TGTGCCAGCAGCCCGGGGGGGGCTCCCTACGAGCAGTACTTC.

The V gene is TRBV4-1, the J gene TRBJ2-2; no reliable D call. Germline V lookup: CDR1 MGHRA, CDR2 YSYEKL. The ends were cut back, 2 bases at V and 0 bases at J, with 10 bases in the middle. The CDR3 length is 16 residues. The CDR3 nucleotides read TGCGCCAGCAGCCAACTATACTCCCCGAACACCGGGGAGCTGTTTTTT. It codes for CASSQLYSPNTGELFF.

The V call is TRBV6-6, the J call TRBJ1-2; no reliable D call. Germline CDR1 MNHNY, CDR2 SVGAGI (reference sequence). V was trimmed by 0 bases and J by 1 base, leaving 12 bases between them. There are 16 residues in the CDR3. This chain's CDR3 is CASSYSGRVDNYGYTF. DNA for the CDR3: TGTGCCAGCAGTTACTCGGGGAGGGTAGATAACTATGGCTACACCTTC.

The V call is TRBV6-5, the J call TRBJ2-7; perhaps TRBD2 as D (6 bases). Germline V gene data show CDR1 as MNHEY and CDR2 as SVGAGI. This CDR3 region has 14 residues. Deletions cut 6 bases from V and 3 bases from J, with 15 bases between. The CDR3 reads CASSSGAGNYEQYF. CDR3 bases: TGTGCCAGCAGCTCGGGAGCAGGGAACTACGAGCAGTACTTC.